The clone carrying this T cell receptor (beta chain) has more than one count but fewer than ten. Its antigen is currently unknown. CDR1 and CDR2 from the germline V gene are GTSNPN and SVGIG (reference sequence). The CDR3 totals 13 residues. Trimming left V 4 bases short and J 4 bases short, with 11 bases between. This sample is drawn from a study of OX40 agonist ivuxolimab in advanced cancers. Overall study results and limits: Some patients who did not respond also had low normalized T-cell clonal expansion.

Clones were sequenced by immunoSEQ multiplex PCR, and TCRdb holds only the in-frame ones, with some missing. The data hold around 80,000 clones, with roughly four fifths observed a single time. This TCR derives from an adult with an advanced solid tumor such as melanoma, head and neck, liver or kidney cancer. The chain links TRBV30 to TRBJ1-5; perhaps TRBD1 as D (6 bases). The starting material was CD4+ or CD8+ T cells sorted from blood, obtained in a trial of the OX40 agonist ivuxolimab. The CDR3 is CAWNQGINQPQHF. CDR3 DNA: TGTGCCTGGAATCAGGGGATAAATCAGCCCCAGCATTTT.